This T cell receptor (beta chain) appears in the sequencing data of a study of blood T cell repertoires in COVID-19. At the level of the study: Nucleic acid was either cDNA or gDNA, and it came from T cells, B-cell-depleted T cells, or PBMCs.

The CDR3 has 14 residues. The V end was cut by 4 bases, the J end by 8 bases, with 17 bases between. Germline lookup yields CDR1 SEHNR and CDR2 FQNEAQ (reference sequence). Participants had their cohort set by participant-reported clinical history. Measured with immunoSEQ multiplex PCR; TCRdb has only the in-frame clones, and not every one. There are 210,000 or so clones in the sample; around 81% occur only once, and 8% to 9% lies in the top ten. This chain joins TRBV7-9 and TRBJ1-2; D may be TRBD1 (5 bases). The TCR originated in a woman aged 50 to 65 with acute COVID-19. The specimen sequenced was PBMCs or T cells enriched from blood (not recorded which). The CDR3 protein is CASSSNGRGTGYTF. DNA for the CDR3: TGTGCCAGCAGCTCCAATGGTCGGGGGACCGGCTACACCTTC. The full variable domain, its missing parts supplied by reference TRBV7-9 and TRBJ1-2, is DTGVSQNPRHKITKRGQNVTFRCDPISEHNRLYWYRQTLGQGPEFLTYFQNEAQLEKSRLLSDRFSAERPKGSFSTLEIQRTEQGDSAMYLCASSSNGRGTGYTFGSGTRLTVV.